This TCR beta chain was captured by sequencing in a study of OX40 agonist ivuxolimab in advanced cancers. Study-wide background: Patients were treated with intravenous ivuxolimab, dosed at 0.01 to 10 mg/kg and infused every 2 weeks. The mean age was about 57 years, ranging from about 20 to 90, with over 70% of participants male. There were three patients with partial responses, one having hepatocellular carcinoma and two cutaneous melanoma. General study points: The 0.1-3.0 mg/kg partial responders had among the lowest clonal expansion.

Germline V gene sequence: CDR1 SQVTM, CDR2 ANQGSEA. The CDR3 totals 16 residues. Regarding this clone: What it binds is not known. Germline is not matched at one junction end, which may reflect a read error.

The protocol was immunoSEQ multiplex PCR, while the TCRdb copy is restricted to in-frame clones and leaves out a portion. The sample consists of about 38,000 clones, over 80% of them appearing once. The sequence derives from an adult with an advanced solid tumor such as melanoma, head and neck, liver or kidney cancer. This material consisted of CD4+ or CD8+ T cells sorted from blood, taken in a trial of the OX40 agonist ivuxolimab. The chain couples TRBV29-1 to TRBJ2-1; D is perhaps TRBD1 (7 bases). This CDR3 reads CSVEGGGHAFGNEQFF. As DNA, the CDR3 is TGCAGCGTCGAAGGAGGGGGCCACGCGTTCGGGAATGAGCAGTTCTTC.